Listed here are 23 T cell receptor beta chains from one sample, sequenced in a study of identical twins. TCRdb reprocessed the 5' RACE reads with MiXCR, giving one entry per CDR3 protein. The data hold nearly 650,000 distinct CDR3 sequences, with just over 7% observed a single time. A further study also used this sample, focusing on yellow fever vaccine responses in identical twins.

Input material: PBMCs. The receptors derive from a woman in her late teens or twenties in good health.

This clonotype was detected ten times or more. This sequence joins TRBV29-1 and TRBJ2-1; 7 bases line up with TRBD2. Germline V gene data show CDR1 as SQVTM and CDR2 as ANQGSEA. The CDR3 contains 13 residues. The V gene end was trimmed by 7 bases and the J gene end by 6 bases; junction bases not matched to a gene: 9. The CDR3 sequence is CSATVGGSNEQFF. CDR3 DNA sequence: TGCAGCGCAACAGTGGGAGGGAGCAATGAGCAGTTCTTC.

This clonotype was detected many times. The genes are TRBV20-1 and TRBJ2-7, with D maybe TRBD2 (6 bases). The CDR3 totals 14 residues. V lost 1 base and J 0 bases, leaving 10 bases between the germline ends. Germline V lookup: CDR1 DFQATT, CDR2 SNEGSKA (reference sequence). The CDR3 loop reads CSARGLASSYEQYV. The CDR3 DNA follows: TGCAGTGCTAGAGGTCTAGCGAGCTCCTACGAGCAGTACGTC.

This clonotype came up many times. The chain combines TRBV5-1 with TRBJ2-3; tentative D call: TRBD2 (6 bases). V lost 4 bases to trimming and J lost 6 bases, with 9 bases between them. The CDR3 extends over 12 amino acids. From germline, CDR1 is SGHRS and CDR2 YFSETQ. CDR3 bases: TGCGCCAGCAGCCCGGGGGAGGATACGCAGTATTTT. Translated: CASSPGEDTQYF.

This clonotype was recorded a few times. The chain recombines TRBV24-1 with TRBJ2-7, with 8 bases aligning to TRBD1. The junction had 7 bases not matched to a gene; V was cut back by 4 bases and J by 0 bases. Germline V gene lookup returns CDR1 KGHDR and CDR2 SFDVKD. There are 16 residues in the CDR3. CDR3 DNA: TGTGCCACCAGTGAGGGTCCAGGGGGCCTCTCCTACGAGCAGTACTTC. Translating gives CATSEGPGGLSYEQYF.

This clonotype was observed many times. The chain recombines TRBV5-1 with TRBJ2-5; TRBD1 aligns across 7 bases. Per germline, CDR1 SGHRS and CDR2 YFSETQ. This CDR3 comprises 16 residues. Trimming took 0 bases from V and 1 from J; bases not matched to a gene: 6. The CDR3 loop reads CASSLGDRAGQETQYF. The CDR3 DNA sequence: TGCGCCAGCAGCTTGGGAGACAGGGCTGGCCAAGAGACCCAGTACTTC.

This clonotype was seen many times. This chain connects TRBV28 to TRBJ2-3; 9 bases agree with TRBD2. CDR3 size: 15 residues. With V trimmed by 5 bases and J by 0 bases, 3 bases remained unmatched. Germline loops: CDR1 MDHEN, CDR2 SYDVKM. The CDR3 region has the DNA TGTGCCAGCAGTAGGACTAGCGTGAGCACAGATACGCAGTATTTT. Protein sequence: CASSRTSVSTDTQYF.

This clonotype showed up just a few times. J is TRBJ2-1 and V is TRBV5-5; no firm D call. Trimming shortened V by 3 bases and J by 0 bases, and 16 bases separated the two germline ends. In germline, CDR1 is SGHKS, CDR2 YYEKEE (reference sequence). The length of the CDR3 is 17 residues. CDR3 residues: CASSSKILDSSYNEQFF. The DNA of the CDR3 is TGTGCCAGCAGCTCTAAAATCCTAGATAGCTCCTACAATGAGCAGTTCTTC.

This chain uses TRBV20-1 with TRBJ2-7, with 8 positions matching TRBD1. The trim removed 1 base at V and 7 bases at J, leaving 3 bases unmatched. This CDR3 has 12 amino acids. Germline CDR1 and CDR2: DFQATT and SNEGSKA (reference sequence). CDR3 DNA sequence: TGCAGTGCTAGAGGGACAGGGAGAGAGCAGTACGTC. This sequence encodes CSARGTGREQYV.

This clonotype was observed many times. The rearrangement joins TRBV11-2 to TRBJ2-3, with TRBD1 matching 9 bases. Germline V gives CDR1 SGHAT, CDR2 FQNNGV. The CDR3 length is 17 residues. J was trimmed by 1 base and V by 5 bases; bases with no gene match: 10. The CDR3 region is CASSLFRGQGGTDTQYF. In DNA, the CDR3 is TGTGCCAGCAGCCTCTTTCGGGGACAGGGTGGCACAGATACGCAGTATTTT.

This clonotype appeared a few times. The chain couples TRBV7-9 to TRBJ2-1; 12 nucleotides match TRBD2. The V gene end was trimmed by 3 bases and the J gene end by 5 bases; junction bases not matched to a gene: 2. CDR1 is SEHNR and CDR2 is FQNEAQ in the germline V gene (reference sequence). The CDR3 is 15 residues long. The CDR3 protein is CASSFGTSGHNEQFF. The CDR3 DNA reads TGTGCCAGCAGCTTCGGGACTAGCGGGCACAATGAGCAGTTCTTC.

This clonotype was counted a few times. The chain has TRBV27 and TRBJ1-4; D is possibly TRBD1 (5 bases). This CDR3 is 13 amino acids long. V gave up 1 base and J gave up 5 bases, with 5 bases separating them. From germline, CDR1 is MNHEY and CDR2 SMNVEV (reference sequence). The CDR3 sequence: CASSLWGNEKLFF. Written as DNA, the CDR3 is TGTGCCAGCAGTTTATGGGGCAATGAAAAACTGTTTTTT.

This clonotype appeared many times. This chain links TRBV5-6 with TRBJ2-1; possible D gene TRBD2, 6 bases. The V end lost 5 bases, the J end lost 7 bases, and 22 bases lay between the germline ends. Germline V lookup: CDR1 SGHDT, CDR2 YYEEEE. This CDR3 has 16 amino acids. The CDR3 DNA is TGTGCCAGCAGGCGGGATCCTAGTGGTCTGATGAATGAGCAGTTCTTC. This codes for CASRRDPSGLMNEQFF.

A few counts support this clonotype. V usage is TRBV15 and J usage is TRBJ1-5; 10 bases agree with TRBD1. J was trimmed by 2 bases and V by 0 bases; bases with no gene match: 4. Germline V gene data show CDR1 as LNHNV and CDR2 as YYDKDF (reference sequence). The length of the CDR3 is 17 residues. In DNA form, the CDR3 reads TGTGCCACCAGCAGAGATGGGACAGGGGTTGGCAATCAGCCCCAGCATTTT. Translation: CATSRDGTGVGNQPQHF.

This clonotype was counted at least ten times. J is TRBJ2-7 and V is TRBV29-1, with 11 bases lining up with TRBD1. The length of the CDR3 is 13 residues. Germline CDR1 and CDR2: SQVTM and ANQGSEA. J was trimmed by 2 bases and V by 4 bases; bases with no gene match: 1. CDR3 sequence reads: CSVGGQGAYEQYF. The CDR3 region has the DNA TGCAGCGTTGGGGGACAGGGGGCCTACGAGCAGTACTTC.

Worth noting for this clonotype: This sequence may be a read error, since a much larger clone differs from it by one base. This sequence joins TRBV5-1 and TRBJ2-7; D gene unclear. Between the trimmed V and J ends, which lost 4 bases and 3 bases, there was a span of 17 bases. This CDR3 comprises 15 residues. Germline V lookup: CDR1 SGHRS, CDR2 YFSETQ. DNA for the CDR3: TGCGCCAGCAGCCCAGCCGGAGAAAGCCACTACGAGCAGTACTTC. Its protein product is CASSPAGESHYEQYF.

This clonotype was counted at least ten times. The V and J genes are TRBV7-9 and TRBJ2-1; 9 bases match TRBD2. Trimming cost V 5 bases and J 15 bases; bases outside gene matches: 5. The V gene's germline CDR1 is SEHNR and CDR2 FQNEAQ (reference sequence). The CDR3 consists of 11 residues. CDR3 DNA sequence: TGTGCCAGCAGCGATAGCGGGAGTGCGTTCTTC. Its protein product is CASSDSGSAFF.

This clonotype has a count of ten or more. V and J are TRBV12-3 or TRBV12-4 and TRBJ2-3, with 8 nucleotides matching TRBD1. With 3 bases clipped from V and 4 bases from J, the junction kept 3 bases outside the gene matches. There are 14 residues in the CDR3. In DNA, the CDR3 is TGTGCCAGCAGTTTCGGACAGGGCCCAGATACGCAGTATTTT. Translation: CASSFGQGPDTQYF.

This clonotype was counted at least ten times. The rearrangement links TRBV12-3 or TRBV12-4 to TRBJ1-1, with D tentatively TRBD1 (6 bases). There are 13 residues in the CDR3. The V end lost 4 bases, the J end lost 5 bases, and 11 bases lay between the germline ends. CDR3 bases: TGTGCCAGCAGTTGGAGGGGGAGAACTGAAGCTTTCTTT. Encoded protein: CASSWRGRTEAFF.

V gene TRBV4-2 combines with J gene TRBJ2-7, with a tentative D call TRBD2 (6 bases). The CDR3 contains 16 residues. The germline gives CDR1 LGHNA, CDR2 YNFKEQ. V lost 4 bases and J lost 2, with 18 bases in between. CDR3 sequence reads: CASSPRGGEETYEQYF. The CDR3 bases are TGTGCCAGCAGCCCTCGAGGCGGGGAAGAAACCTACGAGCAGTACTTC.

At least ten counts were recorded for this clonotype. V and J are TRBV2 and TRBJ2-3, with 9 positions matching TRBD1. Per the germline V gene, CDR1 is SNHLY and CDR2 is FYNNEI. The V segment lost 4 bases and the J segment 2 bases; nucleotides outside the gene matches: 7. The CDR3 loop spans 16 amino acids. The CDR3 is CASSGDRVSPTDTQYF. The CDR3 coding sequence is TGTGCCAGCAGTGGGGACAGGGTATCCCCCACAGATACGCAGTATTTT.

This clonotype was counted many times. This chain connects TRBV9 to TRBJ2-1; the match to TRBD2 covers 13 bases. V was clipped by 3 bases and J by 5 bases; unmatched bases: 8. From germline, CDR1 is SGDLS and CDR2 YYNGEE. This CDR3 comprises 17 residues. CDR3 bases: TGTGCCAGCAGCGCCCGGACTAGCGGGGGTTTTGACAATGAGCAGTTCTTC. Its protein is CASSARTSGGFDNEQFF.

This chain connects TRBV10-3 to TRBJ2-5; 9 bases are a match to TRBD1. The V gene's germline CDR1 is ENHRY and CDR2 SYGVKD. V was clipped by 8 bases and J by 2 bases; unmatched bases: 15. There are 17 residues in the CDR3. DNA for the CDR3: TGTGCCATCTGCTCGTACGGGACAGGGTTTTTACAAGAGACCCAGTACTTC. This gives the protein CAICSYGTGFLQETQYF.

This clonotype was observed at least ten times. The J gene is TRBJ2-3, the V gene TRBV5-1; the D is unclear. CDR3 length: 14 amino acids. Germline V lookup: CDR1 SGHRS, CDR2 YFSETQ. Trimming left V 1 base short and J 2 bases short, with 8 bases between. CDR3 in amino acids: CASSLTDTTDTQYF. The DNA of the CDR3 is TGCGCCAGCAGCTTGACAGATACCACAGATACGCAGTATTTT.